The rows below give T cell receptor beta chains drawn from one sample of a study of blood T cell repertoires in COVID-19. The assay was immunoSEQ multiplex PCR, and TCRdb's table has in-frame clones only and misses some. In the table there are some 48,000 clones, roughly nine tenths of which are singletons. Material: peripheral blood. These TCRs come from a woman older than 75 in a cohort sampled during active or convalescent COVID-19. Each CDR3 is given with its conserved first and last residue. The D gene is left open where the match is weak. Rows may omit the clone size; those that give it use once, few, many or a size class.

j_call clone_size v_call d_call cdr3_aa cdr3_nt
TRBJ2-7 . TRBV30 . CALGTYEQYF TGTGCCTTAGGGACTTACGAGCAGTACTTC
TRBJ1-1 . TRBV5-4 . CASSFGSRGTEAFF TGTGCCAGCAGCTTTGGATCGCGGGGCACTGAAGCTTTCTTT
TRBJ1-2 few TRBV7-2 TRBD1 CASNPISLKGGGDYGYTF TGTGCCAGCAACCCCATTTCACTTAAAGGGGGCGGGGATTATGGCTACACCTTC
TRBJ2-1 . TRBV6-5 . CATSRAVALVGEQFF TGTGCCACCAGTCGTGCGGTGGCTCTTGTAGGTGAGCAGTTCTTC
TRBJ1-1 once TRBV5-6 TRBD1 CASSLAGQPKAFF TGTGCCAGCAGCTTGGCGGGACAGCCTAAAGCTTTCTTT
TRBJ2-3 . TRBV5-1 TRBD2 CASSPRTSNPDTQYF TGCGCCAGCAGCCCGCGGACTAGTAATCCAGATACGCAGTATTTT
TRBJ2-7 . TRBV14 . CASSQTPGVAEQYF TGTGCCAGCAGCCAAACTCCGGGGGTCGCCGAGCAGTACTTC
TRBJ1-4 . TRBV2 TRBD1 CASRTGGILFPKLFF TGTGCCAGCAGGACAGGGGGGATCCTCTTTCCAAAACTGTTTTTT
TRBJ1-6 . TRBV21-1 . CASRSWTGGVYLDSPLHF TGTGCCAGCCGATCGTGGACAGGGGGTGTGTATTTGGATTCACCCCTCCACTTT
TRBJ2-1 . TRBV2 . CASGISGQGMDEQFF TGTGCCAGCGGGATTAGTGGGCAGGGGATGGATGAGCAGTTCTTC
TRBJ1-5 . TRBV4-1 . CASSPWAIKGPNQPQHF TGCGCCAGCAGTCCCTGGGCGATAAAAGGCCCCAATCAGCCCCAGCATTTT
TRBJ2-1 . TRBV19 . CASSIRRSSYNEQFF TGTGCCAGTAGTATCAGGAGGAGCTCCTACAATGAGCAGTTCTTC
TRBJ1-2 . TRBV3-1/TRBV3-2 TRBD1 CASSRGTGDYGYTF TGTGCCAGCAGCCGAGGGACAGGGGACTATGGCTACACCTTC
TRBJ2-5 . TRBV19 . CASSTLGGRETQYF TGTGCCAGTAGTACCCTCGGGGGGCGAGAGACCCAGTACTTC
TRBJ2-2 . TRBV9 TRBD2 CASSVGTSVNTGELFF TGTGCCAGCAGCGTAGGGACTAGCGTCAACACCGGGGAGCTGTTTTTT
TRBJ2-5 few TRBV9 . CASSASPQETQYF TGTGCCAGCAGCGCGAGCCCCCAAGAGACCCAGTACTTC
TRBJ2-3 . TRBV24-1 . CATSKLSELGTDTQYF TGTGCCACCAGTAAGCTGTCGGAGCTGGGTACAGATACGCAGTATTTT
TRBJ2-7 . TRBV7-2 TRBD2 CASSLGLAGSDEQYF TGTGCCAGCAGCTTAGGACTAGCGGGAAGCGACGAGCAGTACTTC
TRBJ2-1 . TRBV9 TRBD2 CASSARGAREYEQFF TGTGCCAGCAGCGCGCGGGGGGCTCGGGAGTATGAGCAGTTCTTC
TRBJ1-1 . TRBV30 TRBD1 CAWSAGQGTEAFF TGTGCCTGGAGTGCGGGACAGGGGACTGAAGCTTTCTTT
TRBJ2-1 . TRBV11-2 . CASSLRSPGLTVYNEQFF TGTGCCAGCAGCTTACGAAGCCCAGGGCTAACGGTCTACAATGAGCAGTTCTTC
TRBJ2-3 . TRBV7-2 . CASSLVVRSTDTQYF TGTGCCAGCAGCTTAGTCGTCAGGTCCACAGATACGCAGTATTTT
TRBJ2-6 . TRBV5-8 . CASSLLGGANVLTF TGTGCCAGCAGCCTACTTGGTGGGGCCAACGTCCTGACTTTC
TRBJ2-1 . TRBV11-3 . CASSLGVSLYNEQFF TGTGCCAGCAGCTTAGGGGTTAGCTTATACAATGAGCAGTTCTTC
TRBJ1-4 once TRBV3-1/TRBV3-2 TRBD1 CASSQQGQLNEKLFF TGTGCCAGCAGCCAACAGGGACAGCTTAATGAAAAACTGTTTTTT
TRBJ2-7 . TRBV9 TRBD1 CASSPLTGGMGEQYF TGTGCCAGCAGCCCCTTGACAGGGGGGATGGGGGAGCAGTACTTC
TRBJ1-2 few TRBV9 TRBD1 CASSGDRVRNYGYTF TGTGCCAGCAGCGGGGACAGGGTGAGAAACTATGGCTACACCTTC
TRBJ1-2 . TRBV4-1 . CASSHPGQGRGGYTF TGCGCCAGCAGCCACCCAGGGCAGGGGCGAGGTGGCTACACCTTC
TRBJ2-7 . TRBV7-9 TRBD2 CASSLAAPAGAYEQYF TGTGCCAGCAGCTTAGCGGCCCCAGCGGGAGCCTACGAGCAGTACTTC
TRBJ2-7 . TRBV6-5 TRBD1 CASSYSDRGYHEQYF TGTGCCAGCAGTTACTCGGACAGGGGATACCACGAGCAGTACTTC
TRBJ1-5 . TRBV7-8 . CASSLFFETGGNQPQHF TGTGCCAGCAGCTTATTTTTCGAGACAGGAGGCAATCAGCCCCAGCATTTT
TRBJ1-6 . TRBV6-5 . CASIKDGGFVTLHF TGTGCCAGCATCAAAGACGGGGGTTTTGTCACCCTCCACTTT
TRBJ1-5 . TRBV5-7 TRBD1 CASSRQGWSSTSNQPQHF TGTGCCAGCAGCCGACAGGGGTGGTCTAGTACGAGCAATCAGCCCCAGCATTTT
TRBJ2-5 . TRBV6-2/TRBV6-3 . CASSEAWGGRGLETQYF TGTGCCAGCAGTGAGGCCTGGGGAGGTAGAGGATTGGAGACCCAGTACTTC
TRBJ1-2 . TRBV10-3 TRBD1 CAIRWGQDKGYTF TGTGCCATCAGGTGGGGACAGGATAAGGGCTACACCTTC
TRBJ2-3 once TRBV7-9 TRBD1 CASSKTGINTDTQYF TGTGCCAGCAGCAAGACAGGGATTAACACAGATACGCAGTATTTT
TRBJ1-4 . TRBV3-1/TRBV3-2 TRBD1 CASSRDRVQNEKLFF TGTGCCAGCAGCCGAGACAGGGTACAAAATGAAAAACTGTTTTTT
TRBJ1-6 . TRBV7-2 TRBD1 CASSHQGAPLHF TGTGCCAGCAGCCACCAGGGGGCACCCCTCCACTTT
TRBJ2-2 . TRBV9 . CASSRTANLITNTGELFF TGTGCCAGCAGTCGGACTGCCAACCTTATAACGAACACCGGGGAGCTGTTTTTT
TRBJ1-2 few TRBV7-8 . CATPGDYGYTF TGTGCCACCCCGGGGGACTATGGCTACACCTTC
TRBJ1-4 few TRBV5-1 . CASSSMGREGEKLFF TGCGCCAGCAGCTCTATGGGCAGGGAGGGCGAAAAACTGTTTTTT
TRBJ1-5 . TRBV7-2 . CASSPPNQPQHF TGTGCCAGCAGCCCTCCCAATCAGCCCCAGCATTTT
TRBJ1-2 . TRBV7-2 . CASSLVVRVSYGYTF TGTGCCAGCAGCTTAGTAGTAAGAGTATCCTATGGCTACACCTTC
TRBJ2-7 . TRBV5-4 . CASSSGGGSSYEQYF TGTGCCAGCAGCTCCGGGGGCGGGAGCTCCTACGAGCAGTACTTC
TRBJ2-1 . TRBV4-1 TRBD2 CASSQDGRGGPYNEQFF TGCGCCAGCAGCCAAGACGGGCGGGGGGGACCCTACAATGAGCAGTTCTTC
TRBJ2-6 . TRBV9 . CASSEGGGMSVLTF TGTGCCAGCAGCGAGGGGGGAGGGATGAGCGTCCTGACTTTC
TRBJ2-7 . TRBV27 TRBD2 CASSLSLIAGLGDNEQYF TGTGCCAGCAGTTTATCGTTGATAGCGGGGTTGGGGGATAACGAGCAGTACTTC
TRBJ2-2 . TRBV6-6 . CATWNTVKGNGELFF TGTGCCACTTGGAACACAGTTAAGGGGAACGGGGAGCTGTTTTTT
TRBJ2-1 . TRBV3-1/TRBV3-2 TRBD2 CASSQPGRAPYNEQFF TGTGCCAGCAGCCAGCCGGGGAGGGCCCCCTACAATGAGCAGTTCTTC
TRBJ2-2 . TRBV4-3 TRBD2 CASSGLAGEGTGELFF TGCGCCAGCAGCGGCCTAGCGGGAGAGGGAACCGGGGAGCTGTTTTTT
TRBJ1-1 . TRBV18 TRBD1 CASCLGTDCAHTEAFF TGTGCCAGCTGCTTAGGGACAGACTGTGCCCACACTGAAGCTTTCTTT
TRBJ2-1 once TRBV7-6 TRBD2 CASSPRAGTSGGARSEQFF TGTGCCAGCAGCCCCCGTGCCGGGACTAGCGGGGGGGCCAGGAGTGAGCAGTTCTTC
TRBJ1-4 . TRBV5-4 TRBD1 CASSLDRGGNEKLFF TGTGCCAGCAGCTTGGACAGGGGGGGCAACGAAAAACTGTTTTTT
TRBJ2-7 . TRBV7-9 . CASSQFGSSYEQYF TGTGCCAGCAGCCAATTCGGGAGCTCCTACGAGCAGTACTTC
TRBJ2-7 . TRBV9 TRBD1 CASSVDGTGLYYEQYF TGTGCCAGCAGCGTAGATGGGACAGGACTCTACTACGAGCAGTACTTC